A single sample gave rise to the 16 T cell receptor beta chains below, sequenced in a study of cytomegalovirus exposure and HLA in healthy donors. A multiplex PCR was run with 60 Vbeta primers and 13 Jbeta primers. Clones were read by immunoSEQ multiplex PCR, and TCRdb kept only the in-frame ones, dropping some. The table has about 160,000 clones, around three quarters seen once. The sequenced material came from PBMCs. These receptors were collected from a man aged 35-49 years in good health and CMV-seronegative.

The genes are TRBV7-2 and TRBJ1-5; TRBD1 might be the D (6 bases). CDR1 is SGHTA, CDR2 FQGNSA, per germline. V was trimmed by 5 bases and J by 5 bases, leaving 19 bases between them. This CDR3 comprises 16 residues. CDR3 residues: CASSPSMGARDQPQHF. The CDR3 bases are TGTGCCAGCAGCCCTTCGATGGGGGCGCGGGATCAGCCCCAGCATTTT.

The gene calls are TRBV19 and TRBJ2-7, with 10 nucleotides matching TRBD1. This CDR3 is built from 13 residues. Germline trimming cut 5 bases from V and 4 bases from J; bases unmatched to any gene: 2. CDR1 is LNHDA, CDR2 SQIVND, per germline (reference sequence). DNA for the CDR3: TGTGCCAGTAGTCGGACAGGGGGGTACGAGCAGTACTTC. This translates into CASSRTGGYEQYF.

This clone was recorded only once. The gene calls are TRBV10-3 and TRBJ2-7; D possibly corresponds to TRBD2 (6 bases). Germline V CDR1 and CDR2: ENHRY, SYGVKD. CDR3 length: 15 amino acids. V was trimmed by 2 bases and J by 3 bases, leaving 14 bases between them. The CDR3 here is CAISERAGNFYEQYF. The CDR3 DNA follows: TGTGCCATCAGTGAGAGGGCGGGAAACTTCTACGAGCAGTACTTC.

This sequence joins TRBV28 and TRBJ2-4; TRBD2 aligns across 11 bases. The V and J ends lost 6 bases and 0 bases, in that order; junction bases with no gene match: 10. The CDR3 covers 18 residues. CDR1 and CDR2 (germline): MDHEN, SYDVKM. In DNA form, the CDR3 reads TGTGCCAGCAGCTCACAACCGGGACTAGCGGCAGCCAAAAACATTCAGTACTTC. It is translated as CASSSQPGLAAAKNIQYF.

The chain uses TRBV6-6 and TRBJ2-7; 10 nucleotides line up with TRBD2. V dropped 6 bases and J dropped 1; count of bases not matched to a gene: 6. Germline V lookup: CDR1 MNHNY, CDR2 SVGAGI (reference sequence). CDR3 size: 15 residues. This CDR3 is CASRNWTSGSYEQYF. Here the CDR3 DNA reads TGTGCCAGCAGGAACTGGACTAGCGGATCCTACGAGCAGTACTTC.

This clone was seen more than once but under ten times. The chain is built from TRBV5-6 and TRBJ2-7; possible D gene TRBD2, 7 bases. Germline CDR1 is SGHDT and CDR2 is YYEEEE. This CDR3 is built from 15 residues. V dropped 0 bases and J dropped 3 bases, with 13 bases sitting between them. In DNA form, the CDR3 reads TGTGCCAGCAGCTTGGCGGGGGGCGGATACTACGAGCAGTACTTC. Residues: CASSLAGGGYYEQYF.

By proportion, this clone is medium-sized. The chain joins TRBV5-4 to TRBJ2-2; possibly TRBD2 for D (5 bases). Germline V gives CDR1 SGHNT, CDR2 YYREEE (reference sequence). Trimming took off 4 bases at V and 3 bases at J, with 13 bases between the two ends. The CDR3 contains 15 residues. The CDR3 DNA sequence: TGTGCCAGCAGCCTGGAGATCGGGGACACCGGGGAGCTGTTTTTT. Protein: CASSLEIGDTGELFF.

Of note for this clone: The germline gene is not matched at one end of the junction; a read error may be the cause. The rearrangement uses TRBV7-7 and TRBJ2-5; 9 bases map to TRBD2. CDR3 length: 16 residues. The germline V gene encodes CDR1 SSHAT and CDR2 FNYEAQ (reference sequence). DNA for the CDR3: TGTGCTAGCAGCTTAGGCGCTAGCGGGAACGCAGAGACCCAGTACTTC. It specifies CASSLGASGNAETQYF.

There are a few counts of this clone. The V gene is TRBV30, the J gene TRBJ2-3; tentative D call: TRBD2 (5 bases). The CDR3 contains 16 residues. V was shortened by 0 bases and J by 4 bases, with 17 bases between the two germline ends. CDR1 and CDR2 (germline): GTSNPN, SVGIG (reference sequence). The CDR3 loop is CAWSVLTVLVPDTQYF. As DNA, the CDR3 is TGTGCCTGGAGTGTACTAACGGTACTAGTTCCAGATACGCAGTATTTT.

The chain carries TRBV30 and TRBJ1-3; the D is unclear. The CDR3 sequence is 17 residues long. V was pared by 5 bases and J by 0 bases, with 20 bases between. Germline loops: CDR1 GTSNPN, CDR2 SVGIG (reference sequence). CDR3: CAWREPLVRHSGNTIYF. CDR3 bases: TGTGCCTGGCGGGAACCCCTTGTTCGTCACTCTGGAAACACCATATATTTT. The whole variable domain, filled in from reference TRBV30 and TRBJ1-3, reads SQTIHQWPATLVQPVGSPLSLECTVEGTSNPNLYWYRQAAGRGLQLLFYSVGIGQISSEVPQNLSASRPQDRQFILSSKKLLLSDSGFYLCAWREPLVRHSGNTIYFGEGSWLTVV.

The chain employs TRBV7-9 and TRBJ2-3, with D perhaps matching TRBD2 (5 bases). Germline loops: CDR1 SEHNR, CDR2 FQNEAQ (reference sequence). The CDR3 totals 14 residues. Between the trimmed V and J ends, which lost 3 bases and 1 base, there was a span of 8 bases. The CDR3 region is CASSFLGGTDTQYF. Written as DNA, the CDR3 is TGTGCCAGCAGCTTCCTCGGGGGCACAGATACGCAGTATTTT.

This chain uses TRBV6-1 with TRBJ1-4; D is uncertain. V gave up 6 bases and J gave up 0 bases, with 8 bases separating them. The length of the CDR3 is 14 residues. From germline, CDR1 is MNHNS and CDR2 SASEGT. The CDR3 spells CASRGLATNEKLFF. The DNA of the CDR3 is TGTGCCAGCAGGGGCCTGGCAACTAATGAAAAACTGTTTTTT.

J is TRBJ1-5 and V is TRBV6-1, with 9 positions matching TRBD1. CDR1 is MNHNS and CDR2 is SASEGT in the germline V gene. V shed 4 bases and J 0 bases; nucleotides not matched to a gene: 10. The CDR3 runs to 18 residues. The CDR3 coding sequence is TGTGCCAGCAGTGTACTTGAGACAGGGGGTTATAGCAATCAGCCCCAGCATTTT. The encoded protein is CASSVLETGGYSNQPQHF.

The J gene is TRBJ2-7, the V gene TRBV4-3; 9 positions match TRBD2. V dropped 4 bases and J dropped 0; count of bases not matched to a gene: 1. CDR1 is LGHNA, CDR2 YSLEER, per germline. This CDR3 is 14 amino acids long. CDR3 region: CASSRGLASYEQYF. The CDR3 bases are TGCGCCAGCAGCCGGGGACTAGCCTCCTACGAGCAGTACTTC.

This clone was counted only a few times. The chain combines TRBV9 with TRBJ2-1; D not certain. V lost 7 bases and J 5 bases, leaving 10 bases between the germline ends. The CDR3 consists of 12 residues. Germline V gene sequence: CDR1 SGDLS, CDR2 YYNGEE. CDR3 residues: CASGRTNNEQFF. In DNA, the CDR3 is TGTGCCAGCGGGCGTACAAACAATGAGCAGTTCTTC.

This clone was picked up a small number of times. The chain employs TRBV29-1 and TRBJ2-7; 11 bases match TRBD2. The germline V gene encodes CDR1 SQVTM and CDR2 ANQGSEA. J gave up 4 bases and V 3 bases, and 11 bases lay outside the gene matches. This CDR3 spans 16 amino acids. Here the CDR3 DNA reads TGCAGCGTTGATTTGGGTACTAGCGGGAGTCGGTACGAGCAGTACTTC. It is translated as CSVDLGTSGSRYEQYF.